Here is one T cell receptor beta chain with its context. What it binds is unknown. Other nucleotide sequences in the sample specify the same CDR3. This specimen belongs to a study of shared clonotypes between healthy human individuals. Study findings and constraints: Among donors, clonotype sharing was expected to be affected by sequencing depth.

Looked up from germline, CDR1 is SEHNR and CDR2 is FQNEAQ (reference sequence). Unmatched junction bases numbered 0, after V lost 4 bases and J lost 4 bases. The CDR3 sequence is 12 residues long. TCRdb's copy holds only in-frame clones and misses some; the assay was immunoSEQ multiplex PCR. In the table there are more than 2 million clones, about 95% of which are singletons. V gene TRBV7-9 combines with J gene TRBJ2-5; 7 bases are a match to TRBD1. The origin of this receptor is a man younger than 35 in good health. Sequencing was done on a sample of naive CD4+ T cells sorted from blood. Subset noted: CD45RA+ positively selected. CDR3 coding DNA: TGTGCCAGCAGCTCAGGGGGAGAGACCCAGTACTTC. Amino acid sequence: CASSSGGETQYF.